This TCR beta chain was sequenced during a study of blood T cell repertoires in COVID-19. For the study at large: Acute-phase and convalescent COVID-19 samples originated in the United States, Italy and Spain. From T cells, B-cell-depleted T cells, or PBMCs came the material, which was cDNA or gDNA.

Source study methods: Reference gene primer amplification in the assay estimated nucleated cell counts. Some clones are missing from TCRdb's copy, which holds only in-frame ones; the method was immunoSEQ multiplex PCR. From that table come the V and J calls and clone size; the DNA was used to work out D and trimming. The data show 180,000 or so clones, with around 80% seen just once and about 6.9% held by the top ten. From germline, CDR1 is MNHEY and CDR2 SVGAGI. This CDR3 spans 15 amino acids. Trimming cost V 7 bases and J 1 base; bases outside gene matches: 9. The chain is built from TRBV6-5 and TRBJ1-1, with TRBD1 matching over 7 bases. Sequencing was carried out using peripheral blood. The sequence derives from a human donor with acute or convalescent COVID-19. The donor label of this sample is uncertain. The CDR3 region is CASTGQAEENTEAFF. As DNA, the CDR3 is TGTGCCAGCACTGGACAGGCCGAGGAGAACACTGAAGCTTTCTTT.